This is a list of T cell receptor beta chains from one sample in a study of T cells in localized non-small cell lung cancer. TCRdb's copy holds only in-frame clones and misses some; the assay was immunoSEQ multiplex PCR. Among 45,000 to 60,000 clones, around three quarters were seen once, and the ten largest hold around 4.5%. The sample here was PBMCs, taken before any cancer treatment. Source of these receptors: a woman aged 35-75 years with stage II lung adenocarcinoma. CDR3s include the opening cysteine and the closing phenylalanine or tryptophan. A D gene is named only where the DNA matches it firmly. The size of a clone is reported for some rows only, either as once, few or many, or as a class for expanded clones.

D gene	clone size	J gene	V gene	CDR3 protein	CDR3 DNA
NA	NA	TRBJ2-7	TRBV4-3	CASSQDLGDYEQYF	TGCGCCAGCAGCCAAGATTTAGGAGATTACGAGCAGTACTTC
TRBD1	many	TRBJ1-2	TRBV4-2	CASSQDQGTGDHGYTF	TGTGCCAGCAGCCAAGATCAGGGGACAGGGGATCACGGCTACACCTTC
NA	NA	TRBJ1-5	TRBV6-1	CASSEGPPTGSQPQHF	TGTGCCAGCAGTGAAGGTCCCCCCACCGGAAGTCAGCCCCAGCATTTT
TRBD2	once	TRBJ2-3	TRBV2	CASSKSGRKDTQYF	TGTGCCAGCAGTAAAAGCGGGAGAAAAGATACGCAGTATTTT
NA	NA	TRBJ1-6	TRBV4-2	CASSQEGTLYNSPLHF	TGTGCCAGCAGCCAAGAGGGGACTCTCTATAATTCACCCCTCCACTTT
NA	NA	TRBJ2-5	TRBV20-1	CSVGPRETQYF	TGCAGTGTAGGGCCTCGAGAGACCCAGTACTTC
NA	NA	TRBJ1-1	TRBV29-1	CSVEEGAVEAFF	TGCAGCGTTGAAGAAGGGGCAGTTGAAGCTTTCTTT
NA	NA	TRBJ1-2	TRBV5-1	CASSLGRVAGYTF	TGCGCCAGCAGCTTGGGACGGGTCGCGGGCTACACCTTC
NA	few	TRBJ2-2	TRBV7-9	CASSLYSSNTGELFF	TGTGCCAGCAGCTTATACAGCTCTAACACCGGGGAGCTGTTTTTT
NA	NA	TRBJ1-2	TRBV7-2	CASSFAGGLGYGYTF	TGTGCCAGCAGCTTCGCGGGGGGGCTCGGCTATGGCTACACCTTC
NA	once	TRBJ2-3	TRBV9	CASSEDTQYF	TGTGCCAGCAGCGAAGATACGCAGTATTTT
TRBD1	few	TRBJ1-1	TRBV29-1	CSVAGGIGTEAFF	TGCAGCGTTGCAGGGGGTATCGGCACTGAAGCTTTCTTT
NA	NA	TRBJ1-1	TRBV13	CASSLVEGSTEAFF	TGTGCCAGCAGCTTAGTAGAGGGATCAACTGAAGCTTTCTTT
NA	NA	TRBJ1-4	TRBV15	CATSRLQGNEKLFF	TGTGCCACCAGCAGATTACAGGGAAATGAAAAACTGTTTTTT
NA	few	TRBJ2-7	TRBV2	CASSWGGTYEQYF	TGTGCCAGTAGCTGGGGGGGCACCTACGAGCAGTACTTC
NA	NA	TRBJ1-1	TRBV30	CAWSGTVNTEAFF	TGTGCCTGGTCCGGGACGGTGAACACTGAAGCTTTCTTT
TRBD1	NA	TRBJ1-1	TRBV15	CATSRDRGQGARYTEAFF	TGTGCCACCAGCAGAGATCGCGGACAGGGGGCGCGTTATACTGAAGCTTTCTTT
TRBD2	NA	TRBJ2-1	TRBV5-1	CASSPRGGNNEQFF	TGCGCCAGCAGCCCACGGGGGGGTAACAATGAGCAGTTCTTC
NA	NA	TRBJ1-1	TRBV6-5	CASSYAGQEAFF	TGTGCCAGCAGTTATGCAGGACAGGAAGCTTTCTTT
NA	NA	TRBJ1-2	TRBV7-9	CASSLGTDIGYTF	TGTGCCAGCAGCCTAGGGACTGATATTGGCTACACCTTC